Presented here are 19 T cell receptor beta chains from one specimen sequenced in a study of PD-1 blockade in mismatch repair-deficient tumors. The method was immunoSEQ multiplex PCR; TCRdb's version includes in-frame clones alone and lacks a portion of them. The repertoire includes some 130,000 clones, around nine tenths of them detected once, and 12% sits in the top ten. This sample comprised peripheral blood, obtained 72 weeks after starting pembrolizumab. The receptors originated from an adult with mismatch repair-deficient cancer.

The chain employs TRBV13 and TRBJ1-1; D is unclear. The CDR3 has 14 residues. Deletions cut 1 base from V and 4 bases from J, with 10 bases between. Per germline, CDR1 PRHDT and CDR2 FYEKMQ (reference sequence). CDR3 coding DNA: TGTGCCAGCAGCTTAGAAGGGTGGGGCACTGAAGCTTTCTTT. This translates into CASSLEGWGTEAFF.

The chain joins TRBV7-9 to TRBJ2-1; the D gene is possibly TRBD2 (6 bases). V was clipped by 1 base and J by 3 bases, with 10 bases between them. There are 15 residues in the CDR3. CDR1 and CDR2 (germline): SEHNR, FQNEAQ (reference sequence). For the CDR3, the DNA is TGTGCCAGCAGCTTAGTTGGACTAAACTACAATGAGCAGTTCTTC. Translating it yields CASSLVGLNYNEQFF.

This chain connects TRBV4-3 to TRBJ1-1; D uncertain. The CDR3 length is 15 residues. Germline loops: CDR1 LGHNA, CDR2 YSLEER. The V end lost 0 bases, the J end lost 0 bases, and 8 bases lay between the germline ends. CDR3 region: CASSQDWRMNTEAFF. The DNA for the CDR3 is TGCGCCAGCAGCCAAGATTGGCGGATGAACACTGAAGCTTTCTTT.

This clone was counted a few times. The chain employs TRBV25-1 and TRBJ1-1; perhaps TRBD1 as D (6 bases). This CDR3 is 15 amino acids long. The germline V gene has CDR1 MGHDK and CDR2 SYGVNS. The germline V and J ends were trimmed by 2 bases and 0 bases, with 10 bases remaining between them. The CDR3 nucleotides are TGTGCCAGCAGTGAACACAGGGAATTGAACACTGAAGCTTTCTTT. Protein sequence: CASSEHRELNTEAFF. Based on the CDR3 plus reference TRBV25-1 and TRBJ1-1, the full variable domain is EADIYQTPRYLVIGTGKKITLECSQTMGHDKMYWYQQDPGMELHLIHYSYGVNSTEKGDLSSESTVSRIRTEHFPLTLESARPSHTSQYLCASSEHRELNTEAFFGQGTRLTVV.

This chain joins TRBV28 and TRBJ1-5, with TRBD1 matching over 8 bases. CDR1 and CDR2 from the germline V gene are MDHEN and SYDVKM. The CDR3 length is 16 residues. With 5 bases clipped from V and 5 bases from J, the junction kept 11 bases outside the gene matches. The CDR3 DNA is TGTGCCAGCAGTGGTTGGACAGGGATAGCGGATCAGCCCCAGCATTTT. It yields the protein CASSGWTGIADQPQHF.

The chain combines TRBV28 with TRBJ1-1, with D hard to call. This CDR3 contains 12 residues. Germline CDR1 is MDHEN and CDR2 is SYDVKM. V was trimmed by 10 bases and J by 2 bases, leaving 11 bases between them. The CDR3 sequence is CATLPENTEAFF. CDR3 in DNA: TGTGCCACCCTTCCAGAAAACACTGAAGCTTTCTTT.

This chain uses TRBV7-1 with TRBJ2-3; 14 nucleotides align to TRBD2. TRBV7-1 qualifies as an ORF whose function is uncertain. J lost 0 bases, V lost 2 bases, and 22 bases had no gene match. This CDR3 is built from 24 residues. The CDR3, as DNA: TGTGCCAGCAGCTCAATGACTAGCGGGAGGGGTGGGATATACTCGGACTATAGCACAGATACGCAGTATTTT. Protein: CASSSMTSGRGGIYSDYSTDTQYF.

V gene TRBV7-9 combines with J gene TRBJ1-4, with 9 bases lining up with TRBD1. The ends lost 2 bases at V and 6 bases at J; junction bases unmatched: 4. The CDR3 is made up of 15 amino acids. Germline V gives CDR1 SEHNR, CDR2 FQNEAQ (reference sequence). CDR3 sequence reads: CASSLRGQGYEKLFF. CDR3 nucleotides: TGTGCCAGCAGCTTAAGGGGACAGGGATATGAAAAACTGTTTTTT.

The CDR3 sequence: CSVRDGNTGELFF. The CDR3 DNA reads as TGCAGCGTTCGGGACGGAAACACCGGGGAGCTGTTTTTT. The chain carries TRBV29-1 and TRBJ2-2; tentatively, D is TRBD1 or TRBD2 (5 bases each). In germline, CDR1 is SQVTM, CDR2 ANQGSEA. This CDR3 has 13 amino acids. The V end lost 5 bases, the J end lost 2 bases, and 9 bases lay between the germline ends.

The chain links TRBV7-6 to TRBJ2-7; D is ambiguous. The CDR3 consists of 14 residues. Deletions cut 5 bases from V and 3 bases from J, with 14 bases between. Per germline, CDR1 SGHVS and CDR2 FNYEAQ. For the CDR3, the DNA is TGTGCCAGCAGCCGTGGTCCCCAGTTCTACGAGCAGTACTTC. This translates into CASSRGPQFYEQYF.

The chain's CDR3 is CTGWVPPAYEQYF. The CDR3 nucleotides read TGCACCGGTTGGGTTCCCCCAGCCTACGAGCAGTACTTC. The chain couples TRBV29-1 to TRBJ2-7; no definite D call. The germline V gene has CDR1 SQVTM and CDR2 ANQGSEA. CDR3 length equals 13 residues.

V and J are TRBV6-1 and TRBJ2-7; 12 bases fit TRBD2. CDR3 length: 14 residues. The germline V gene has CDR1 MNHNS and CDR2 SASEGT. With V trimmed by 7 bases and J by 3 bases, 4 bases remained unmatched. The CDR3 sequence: CASTGLAGFYEQYF. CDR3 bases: TGTGCCAGCACTGGACTAGCGGGGTTCTACGAGCAGTACTTC.

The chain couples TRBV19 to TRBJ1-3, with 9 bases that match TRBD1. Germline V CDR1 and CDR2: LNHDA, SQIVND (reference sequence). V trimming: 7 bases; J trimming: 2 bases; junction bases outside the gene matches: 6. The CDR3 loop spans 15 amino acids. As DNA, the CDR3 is TGTGCCAGTACCACAAGACAGGGGGCTGGAAACACCATATATTTT. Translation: CASTTRQGAGNTIYF.

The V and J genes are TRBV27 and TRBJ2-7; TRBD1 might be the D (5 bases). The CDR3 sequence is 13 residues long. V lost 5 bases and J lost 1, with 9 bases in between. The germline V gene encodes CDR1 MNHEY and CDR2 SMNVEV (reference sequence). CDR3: CASSVGVSYEQYF. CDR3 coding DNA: TGTGCCAGCAGTGTAGGGGTGTCCTACGAGCAGTACTTC.

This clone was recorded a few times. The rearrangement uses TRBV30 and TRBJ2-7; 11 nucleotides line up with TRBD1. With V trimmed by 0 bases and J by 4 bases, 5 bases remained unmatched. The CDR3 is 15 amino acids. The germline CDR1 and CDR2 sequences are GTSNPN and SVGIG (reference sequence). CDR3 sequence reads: CAWSVSDRGPYEQYF. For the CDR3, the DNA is TGTGCCTGGAGTGTATCGGACAGGGGGCCTTACGAGCAGTACTTC.

In DNA form, the CDR3 reads TGTGCCAGCAACGACGGGGCTCAGGCCTACGAGCAGTACTTC. Its protein product is CASNDGAQAYEQYF. The chain has TRBV6-6 and TRBJ2-7; the D gene could be TRBD1 or TRBD2 (5 bases each). Trimming shortened V by 7 bases and J by 2 bases, and 15 bases separated the two germline ends. This CDR3 region has 14 residues. Germline V CDR1 and CDR2: MNHNY, SVGAGI (reference sequence).

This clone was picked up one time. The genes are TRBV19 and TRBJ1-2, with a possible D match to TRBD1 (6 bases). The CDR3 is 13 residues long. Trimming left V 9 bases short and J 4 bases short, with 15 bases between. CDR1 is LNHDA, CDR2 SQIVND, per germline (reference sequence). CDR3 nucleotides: TGTGCCAGCCATGGGGGGGCTGGCTATGGCTACACCTTC. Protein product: CASHGGAGYGYTF. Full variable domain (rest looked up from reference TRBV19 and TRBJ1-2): DGGITQSPKYLFRKEGQNVTLSCEQNLNHDAMYWYRQDPGQGLRLIYYSQIVNDFQKGDIAEGYSVSREKKESFPLTVTSAQKNPTAFYLCASHGGAGYGYTFGSGTRLTVV.

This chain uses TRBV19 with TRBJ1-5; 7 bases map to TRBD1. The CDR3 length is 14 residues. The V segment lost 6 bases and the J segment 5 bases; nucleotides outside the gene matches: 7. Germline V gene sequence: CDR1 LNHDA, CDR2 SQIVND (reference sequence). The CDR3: CASSTTGPDQPQHF. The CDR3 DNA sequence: TGTGCCAGTAGCACGACAGGGCCGGATCAGCCCCAGCATTTT. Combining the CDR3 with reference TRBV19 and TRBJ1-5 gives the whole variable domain DGGITQSPKYLFRKEGQNVTLSCEQNLNHDAMYWYRQDPGQGLRLIYYSQIVNDFQKGDIAEGYSVSREKKESFPLTVTSAQKNPTAFYLCASSTTGPDQPQHFGDGTRLSIL.

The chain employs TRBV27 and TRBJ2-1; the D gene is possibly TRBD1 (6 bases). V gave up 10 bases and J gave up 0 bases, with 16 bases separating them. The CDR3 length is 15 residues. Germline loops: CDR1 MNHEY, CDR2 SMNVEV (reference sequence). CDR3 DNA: TGTGCCATCGGCGGTACAGGGAGCTCCTACAATGAGCAGTTCTTC. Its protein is CAIGGTGSSYNEQFF.